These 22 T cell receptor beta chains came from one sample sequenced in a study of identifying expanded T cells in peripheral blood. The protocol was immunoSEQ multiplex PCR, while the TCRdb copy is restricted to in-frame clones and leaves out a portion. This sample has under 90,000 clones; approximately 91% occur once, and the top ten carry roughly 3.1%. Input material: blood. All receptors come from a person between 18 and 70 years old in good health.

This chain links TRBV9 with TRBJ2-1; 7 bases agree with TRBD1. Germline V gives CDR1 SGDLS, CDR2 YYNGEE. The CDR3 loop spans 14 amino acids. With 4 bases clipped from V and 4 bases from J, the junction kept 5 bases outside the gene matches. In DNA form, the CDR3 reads TGTGCCAGCAGCCCCGGGACAGAATACAATGAGCAGTTCTTC. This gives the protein CASSPGTEYNEQFF.

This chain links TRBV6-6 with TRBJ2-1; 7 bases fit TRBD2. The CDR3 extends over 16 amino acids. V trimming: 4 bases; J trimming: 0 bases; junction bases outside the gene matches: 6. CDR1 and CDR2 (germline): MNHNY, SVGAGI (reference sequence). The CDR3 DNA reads TGTGCCAGCAGTTCCAAAGCGGGGAGCTCCTACAATGAGCAGTTCTTC. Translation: CASSSKAGSSYNEQFF.

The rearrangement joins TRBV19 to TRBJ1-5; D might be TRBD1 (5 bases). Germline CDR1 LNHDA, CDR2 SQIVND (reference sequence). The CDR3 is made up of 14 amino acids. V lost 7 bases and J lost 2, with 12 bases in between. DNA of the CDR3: TGTGCCAGTAAGAGGGGAGTAGGCAATCAGCCCCAGCATTTT. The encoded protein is CASKRGVGNQPQHF.

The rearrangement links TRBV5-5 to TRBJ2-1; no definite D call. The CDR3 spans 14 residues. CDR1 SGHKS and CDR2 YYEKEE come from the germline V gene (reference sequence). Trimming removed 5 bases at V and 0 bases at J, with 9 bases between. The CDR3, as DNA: TGTGCCAGCAGTCACGATTACTCCTACAATGAGCAGTTCTTC. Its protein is CASSHDYSYNEQFF.

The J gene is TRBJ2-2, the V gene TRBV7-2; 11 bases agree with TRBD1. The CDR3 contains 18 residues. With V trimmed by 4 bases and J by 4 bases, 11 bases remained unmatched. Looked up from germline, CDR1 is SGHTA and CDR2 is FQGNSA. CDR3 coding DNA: TGTGCCAGCAGCTATGACCGGGACAGGGGGATACTCACCGGGGAGCTGTTTTTT. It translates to CASSYDRDRGILTGELFF.

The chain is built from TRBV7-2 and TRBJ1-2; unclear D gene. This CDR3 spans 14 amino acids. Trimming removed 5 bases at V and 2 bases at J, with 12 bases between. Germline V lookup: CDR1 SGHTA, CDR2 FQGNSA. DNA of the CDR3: TGTGCCAGCAGCCTCCGGACCGTAAACTATGGCTACACCTTC. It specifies CASSLRTVNYGYTF.

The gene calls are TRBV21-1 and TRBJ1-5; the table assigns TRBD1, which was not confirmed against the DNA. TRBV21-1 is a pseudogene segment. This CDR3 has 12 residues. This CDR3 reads CASSKAQSPQHF. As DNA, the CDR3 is TGTGCCAGCAGCAAAGCGCAGTCGCCCCAGCATTTT.

The CDR3 DNA follows: TGTGCCAGCAGCTTAATGGGACCAGGGGCAGATACGCAGTATTTT. Amino acids: CASSLMGPGADTQYF. The J gene is TRBJ2-3, the V gene TRBV7-9, with D possibly matching TRBD1 (6 bases). The germline V gene has CDR1 SEHNR and CDR2 FQNEAQ (reference sequence). V lost 2 bases to trimming and J lost 4 bases, with 13 bases between them. The CDR3 consists of 15 residues.

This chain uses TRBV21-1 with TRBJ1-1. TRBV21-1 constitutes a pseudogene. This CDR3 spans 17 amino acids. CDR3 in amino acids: CASSKVVSKGLAHEAFF. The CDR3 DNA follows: TGTGCCAGCAGCAAAGTGGTCTCCAAGGGCTTAGCCCATGAAGCTTTCTTT.

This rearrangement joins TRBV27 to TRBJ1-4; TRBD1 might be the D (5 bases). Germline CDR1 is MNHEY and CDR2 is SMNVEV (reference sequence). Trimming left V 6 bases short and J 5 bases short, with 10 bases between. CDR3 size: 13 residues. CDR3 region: CASRRDYNEKLFF. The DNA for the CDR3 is TGTGCCAGCAGGAGGGACTACAATGAAAAACTGTTTTTT.

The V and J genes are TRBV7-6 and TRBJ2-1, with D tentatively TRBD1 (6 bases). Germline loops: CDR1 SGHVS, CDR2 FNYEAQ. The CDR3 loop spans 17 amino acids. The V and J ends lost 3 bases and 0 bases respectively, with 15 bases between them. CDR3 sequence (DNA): TGTGCCAGCAGCTTGCGGACAGCTAAAAGCTCCTACAATGAGCAGTTCTTC. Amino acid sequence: CASSLRTAKSSYNEQFF.

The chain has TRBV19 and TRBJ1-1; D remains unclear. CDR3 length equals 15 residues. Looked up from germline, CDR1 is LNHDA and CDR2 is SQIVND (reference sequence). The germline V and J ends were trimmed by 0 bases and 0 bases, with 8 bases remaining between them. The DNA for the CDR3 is TGTGCCAGTAGTATAGACGGCACCTTGAACACTGAAGCTTTCTTT. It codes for CASSIDGTLNTEAFF. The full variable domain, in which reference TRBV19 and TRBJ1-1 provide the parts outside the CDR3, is DGGITQSPKYLFRKEGQNVTLSCEQNLNHDAMYWYRQDPGQGLRLIYYSQIVNDFQKGDIAEGYSVSREKKESFPLTVTSAQKNPTAFYLCASSIDGTLNTEAFFGQGTRLTVV.

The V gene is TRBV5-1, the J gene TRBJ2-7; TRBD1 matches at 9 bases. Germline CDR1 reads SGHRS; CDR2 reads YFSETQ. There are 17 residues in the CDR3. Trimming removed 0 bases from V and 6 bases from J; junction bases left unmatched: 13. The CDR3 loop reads CASSLADPGQGNFEQYF. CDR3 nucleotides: TGCGCCAGCAGCTTGGCGGATCCGGGACAGGGAAATTTCGAGCAGTACTTC.

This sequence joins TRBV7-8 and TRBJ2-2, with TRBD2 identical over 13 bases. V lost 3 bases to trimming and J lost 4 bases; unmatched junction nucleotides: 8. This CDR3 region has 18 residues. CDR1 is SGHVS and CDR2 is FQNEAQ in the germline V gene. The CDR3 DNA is TGTGCCAGCAGCTTTTTACTAGCGGGAGGGCCCGTCACCGGGGAGCTGTTTTTT. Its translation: CASSFLLAGGPVTGELFF.

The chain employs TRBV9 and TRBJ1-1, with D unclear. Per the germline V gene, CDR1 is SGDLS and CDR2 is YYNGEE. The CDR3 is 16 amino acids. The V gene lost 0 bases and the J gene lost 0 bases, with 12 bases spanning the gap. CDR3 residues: CASSVGLGGLNTEAFF. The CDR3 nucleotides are TGTGCCAGCAGCGTAGGATTGGGAGGTTTGAACACTGAAGCTTTCTTT. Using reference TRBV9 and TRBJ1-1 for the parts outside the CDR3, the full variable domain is DSGVTQTPKHLITATGQRVTLRCSPRSGDLSVYWYQQSLDQGLQFLIQYYNGEERAKGNILERFSAQQFPDLHSELNLSSLELGDSALYFCASSVGLGGLNTEAFFGQGTRLTVV.

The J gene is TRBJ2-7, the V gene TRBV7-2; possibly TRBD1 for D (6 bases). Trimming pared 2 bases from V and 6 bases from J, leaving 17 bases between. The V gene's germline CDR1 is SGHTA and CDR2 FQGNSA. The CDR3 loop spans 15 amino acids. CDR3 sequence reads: CASSLPGQPLPEQYF. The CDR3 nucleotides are TGTGCCAGCAGCTTACCGGGACAACCCCTGCCCGAGCAGTACTTC.

CDR3 loop: CASSSTRTGWSGTQYF. Here the CDR3 DNA reads TGTGCCAGCAGCTCGACCCGGACAGGCTGGTCGGGGACCCAGTACTTC. The chain has TRBV11-2 and TRBJ2-5; 7 bases line up with TRBD1. With V trimmed by 4 bases and J by 7 bases, 15 bases remained unmatched. The CDR3 length is 16 residues. Germline V CDR1 and CDR2: SGHAT, FQNNGV.

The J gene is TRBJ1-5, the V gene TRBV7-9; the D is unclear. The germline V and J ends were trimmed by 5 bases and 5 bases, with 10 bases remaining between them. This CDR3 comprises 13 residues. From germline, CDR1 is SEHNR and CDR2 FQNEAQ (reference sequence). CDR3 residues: CASSQDGDQPQHF. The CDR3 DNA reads TGTGCCAGCAGCCAGGACGGAGATCAGCCCCAGCATTTT.

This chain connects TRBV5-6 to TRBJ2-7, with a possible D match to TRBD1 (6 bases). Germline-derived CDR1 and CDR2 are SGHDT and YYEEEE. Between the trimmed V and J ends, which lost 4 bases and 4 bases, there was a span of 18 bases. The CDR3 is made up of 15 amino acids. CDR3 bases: TGTGCCAGCAGCGTCAGGGGCCCGATGGGATACGAGCAGTACTTC. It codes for CASSVRGPMGYEQYF.

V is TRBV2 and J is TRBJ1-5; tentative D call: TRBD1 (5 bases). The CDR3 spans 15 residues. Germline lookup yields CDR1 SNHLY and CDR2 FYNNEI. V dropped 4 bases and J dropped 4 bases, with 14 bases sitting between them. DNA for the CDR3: TGTGCCAGCAGTGCCCCCGGGACTAGAAATCAGCCCCAGCATTTT. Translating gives CASSAPGTRNQPQHF.

CDR3 in amino acids: CASSATSGGAYGGELFF. CDR3 DNA sequence: TGCGCCAGCAGCGCGACTAGCGGGGGGGCCTATGGCGGGGAGCTGTTTTTT. J is TRBJ2-2 and V is TRBV5-1, with 14 bases fitting TRBD2. Germline V gene sequence: CDR1 SGHRS, CDR2 YFSETQ. The junction had 9 bases not matched to a gene; V was cut back by 4 bases and J by 7 bases. The CDR3 is 17 amino acids.

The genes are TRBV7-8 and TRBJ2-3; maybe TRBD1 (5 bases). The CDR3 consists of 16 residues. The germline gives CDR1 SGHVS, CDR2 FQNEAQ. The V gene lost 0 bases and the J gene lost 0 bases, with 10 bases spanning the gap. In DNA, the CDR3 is TGTGCCAGCAGCTTAGCACTCCCAGGGAGCACAGATACGCAGTATTTT. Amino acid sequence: CASSLALPGSTDTQYF.